This passage covers 6 T cell receptor beta chains from one sample sequenced in a study of T cells in Graves' hyperthyroidism and ophthalmopathy. From RNA transcripts, TCR beta CDR3 regions were amplified. The TCR CDR3 first-round RT-PCR relied on the HTBI primer set. TCRdb recomputed calls from the multiplex PCR reads with MiXCR, one row per CDR3 protein. The repertoire holds under 400,000 distinct CDR3 sequences, with about 21% as singletons. The sample taken for sequencing was blood. The receptors were gathered from a woman in her 50s with Graves' hyperthyroidism.

On this clonotype itself: This may stem from a read error, because a much larger clone lies one nucleotide away. CDR3 coding DNA: TGTGCCAGCAGGAGGTTCACTGAAACTTTCTTT. Translating gives CASRRFTETFF. V gene TRBV28 combines with J gene TRBJ1-1; no definite D call. The CDR3 length is 11 residues. Germline V gene lookup returns CDR1 MDHEN and CDR2 SYDVKM. Complete variable domain (other parts from reference TRBV28 and TRBJ1-1): DVKVTQSSRYLVKRTGEKVFLECVQDMDHENMFWYRQDPGLGLRLIYFSYDVKMKEKGDIPEGYSVSREKKERFSLILESASTNQTSMYLCASRRFTETFFGQGTRLTVV.

This chain links TRBV28 with TRBJ1-5; 7 bases align to TRBD1. The CDR3 runs to 14 residues. The J segment lost 10 bases and the V segment lost 5 bases, leaving 11 bases of the junction unmatched. CDR1 is MDHEN and CDR2 is SYDVKM in the germline V gene. The CDR3 sequence is CASSVPGQLSPQHF. For the CDR3, the DNA is TGTGCCAGCAGTGTTCCGGGACAGCTGTCACCCCAGCATTTT.

This clonotype was seen at least ten times. The J gene is TRBJ2-1, the V gene TRBV12-3 or TRBV12-4; 12 bases fit TRBD2. V trimming: 3 bases; J trimming: 4 bases; junction bases outside the gene matches: 4. This CDR3 is 16 amino acids long. CDR3 nucleotides: TGTGCCAGCAGTTTGTTCGGACTAGCGGGATACAATGAGCAGTTCTTC. It codes for CASSLFGLAGYNEQFF.

This clonotype was seen a few times. With a much larger clone just one base away, this may be a read error. The CDR3 region is CASSLGLAGSPYEQYF. The CDR3 DNA reads TGTGCCAGCAGTCTAGGACTAGCGGGAAGCCCCTACGAGCAGTACTTC. The chain couples TRBV28 to TRBJ2-7, with TRBD2 matching 12 bases. The CDR3 spans 16 residues. The V gene end was trimmed by 5 bases and the J gene end by 2 bases; junction bases not matched to a gene: 7. Per germline, CDR1 MDHEN and CDR2 SYDVKM.

The chain couples TRBV29-1 to TRBJ1-4, with D maybe TRBD1 (5 bases). Per the germline V gene, CDR1 is SQVTM and CDR2 is ANQGSEA. The CDR3 spans 16 residues. The germline V and J ends were trimmed by 3 bases and 0 bases, with 14 bases remaining between them. As DNA, the CDR3 is TGCAGCGTTGATATAGGTGGGGGGGCAACTAATGAAAAACTGTTTTTT. Translation gives CSVDIGGGATNEKLFF.

The rearrangement links TRBV12-3 or TRBV12-4 to TRBJ1-3, with unresolved D. The CDR3 contains 16 residues. V gave up 3 bases and J gave up 0 bases, with 12 bases separating them. The CDR3 DNA reads as TGTGCCAGCAGTTTTTACGCTGCCAGCTCTGGAAACACCATATATTTT. This encodes CASSFYAASSGNTIYF.